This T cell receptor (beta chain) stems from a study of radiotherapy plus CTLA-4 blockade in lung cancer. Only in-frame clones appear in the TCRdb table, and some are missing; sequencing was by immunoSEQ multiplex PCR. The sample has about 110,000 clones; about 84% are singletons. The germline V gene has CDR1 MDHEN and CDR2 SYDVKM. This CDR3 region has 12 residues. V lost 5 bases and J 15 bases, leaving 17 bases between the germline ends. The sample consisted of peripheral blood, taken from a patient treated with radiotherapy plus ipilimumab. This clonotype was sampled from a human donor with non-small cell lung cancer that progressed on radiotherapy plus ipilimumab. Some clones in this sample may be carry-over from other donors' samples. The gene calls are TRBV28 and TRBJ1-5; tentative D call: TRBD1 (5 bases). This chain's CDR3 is CASSPFRDLGHF. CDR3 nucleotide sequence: TGTGCCAGCAGTCCATTCAGGGACCTTGGGCATTTT.